The present T cell receptor (beta chain) was sequenced within a study of blood T cells in healthy people across ages. About this clonotype: The DNA is left out, because the CDR3 cannot be placed on it with certainty; the CDR3 is given as TCRdb lists it.

Using a J-beta primer mix together with a sample-barcoded 5' primer, a second PCR was run for roughly 7 to 11 cycles. TCRdb fed the 5' RACE reads into MiXCR, producing one record per CDR3 protein. Seen here are roughly 730,000 distinct CDR3 sequences, roughly three fifths observed once, and the top ten hold around 25%. Ends included, the CDR3 has 14 residues. This receptor was taken from a man aged 40-55 years in good health. The specimen was blood. The chain is built from TRBV21-1 and TRBJ2-7. TRBV21-1 is described as a pseudogene. The CDR3: CASSTYDCTYEQYF.